The rows below give T cell receptor beta chains drawn from one sample of a study of blood T cell repertoires in COVID-19. Repertoires were generated with immunoSEQ multiplex PCR, while TCRdb's copy carries only in-frame clones and drops some. The sample lists just over 150,000 clones; approximately 92% were seen once. Sequencing input: peripheral blood. These receptors came from a woman aged 45 to 65 with acute or convalescent COVID-19. CDR3s include the opening cysteine and the closing phenylalanine or tryptophan. A D gene is named only where the DNA matches it firmly.

v_call	j_call	d_call	cdr3_aa
TRBV6-1	TRBJ1-4	-	CASSEGGVGGLFF
TRBV2	TRBJ2-1	-	CASKESAQEQFF
TRBV3-1/TRBV3-2	TRBJ2-1	TRBD2	CASSSTLGGIDNEQFF
TRBV7-2	TRBJ1-3	-	CASSFTGRGNTIYF
TRBV5-4	TRBJ2-2	-	CASSHRTDNTGELFF
TRBV3-1/TRBV3-2	TRBJ1-1	-	CASSQGHRNTEAFF
TRBV5-1	TRBJ2-7	-	CASSLSWASYEQYF
TRBV5-5	TRBJ1-2	-	CASSWGLTANYGYTF
TRBV25-1	TRBJ1-2	-	CASSSESGLNGYTF
TRBV11-2	TRBJ2-7	TRBD2	CASSARLADNYEQYF
TRBV18	TRBJ2-7	-	CASSPSGTDAYEQYF
TRBV2	TRBJ2-5	TRBD2	CASSGLAGLQETQYF
TRBV2	TRBJ1-1	-	CASAETMNTEAFF
TRBV5-5	TRBJ1-1	-	CASSLVQGWAFF
TRBV6-2/TRBV6-3	TRBJ2-1	-	CASSYSGHSSYNEQFF
TRBV29-1	TRBJ1-1	TRBD1	CSVGGTGNTEAFF
TRBV7-8	TRBJ2-5	TRBD2	CASADPSGGFQETQYF
TRBV7-8	TRBJ2-7	-	CASSLNPQGLNEQYF
TRBV5-8	TRBJ2-1	TRBD2	CASSLVGTRGNEQFF
TRBV10-3	TRBJ2-7	-	CAISDMGAGEQYF
TRBV27	TRBJ2-2	TRBD1	CASRRQGSGELFF
TRBV5-6	TRBJ2-1	TRBD2	CASSSRSGGAYGEQFF
TRBV2	TRBJ1-1	-	CASSGGSLYAEAFF
TRBV12-5	TRBJ2-1	-	CASGINRGLGPSGSYNEQFF
TRBV3-1/TRBV3-2	TRBJ2-7	-	CASSQRGGSFYEQYF
TRBV3-1/TRBV3-2	TRBJ1-4	-	CASSQKGLNEKLFF
TRBV30	TRBJ2-3	TRBD2	CAWMGGKLLGSTDTQYF
TRBV6-4	TRBJ1-6	TRBD1	CASSEEARTGEDSPLHF
TRBV6-5	TRBJ1-4	TRBD1	CASRRAGGGEKLFF
TRBV5-4	TRBJ2-2	TRBD1	CASSLKGGYTGELFF
TRBV4-2	TRBJ2-3	TRBD2	CASSQGLAGGLATTDTQYF
TRBV7-2	TRBJ1-1	TRBD1	CASSPRQGWNTEAFF
TRBV4-2	TRBJ2-3	-	CASSQLGLSTDTQYF
TRBV24-1	TRBJ2-1	-	CATSDSSAGVGVFNEQFF
TRBV7-9	TRBJ2-1	-	CASSPVRGEGPSHNEQFF
TRBV6-5	TRBJ1-5	-	CASSKTPGGNQPQHF
TRBV7-8	TRBJ1-5	-	CASSRWGGNQPQHF
TRBV9	TRBJ2-5	TRBD1	CASSTRQGARETQYF
TRBV5-1	TRBJ2-7	TRBD1	CASSLEVLGQGAYEQYF
TRBV30	TRBJ2-7	-	CAWSVLSYEQYF
TRBV5-1	TRBJ1-2	TRBD1	CASSAWTGGADGYTF
TRBV28	TRBJ2-1	TRBD2	CASAMLAGGNDNEQFF
TRBV12-3/TRBV12-4	TRBJ1-2	-	CASSYRDNYGYTF
TRBV28	TRBJ2-1	-	CASSFQGNEQFF
TRBV6-5	TRBJ2-5	-	CASSYSAGVETQYF
TRBV27	TRBJ2-3	-	CASSFQMTDTQYF
TRBV25-1	TRBJ2-5	TRBD2	CASSEYSGRRETQYF
TRBV11-2	TRBJ2-4	-	CASGAGGIQYF
TRBV21-1	TRBJ1-5	-	CASSSGAEGRGINQPQHF
TRBV15	TRBJ1-1	-	CATNNEANTEAFF
TRBV24-1	TRBJ1-2	TRBD1	CATSTSGGRGYTF
TRBV28	TRBJ1-1	-	CASSLAGGDTEAFF
TRBV10-2	TRBJ2-1	-	CASRLRIDSTRQFF
TRBV6-1	TRBJ1-2	TRBD1	CASSETGSIGYTF
TRBV7-6	TRBJ1-1	TRBD1	CASSSRTGGKRNTEAFF
TRBV12-3/TRBV12-4	TRBJ2-7	-	CASSPRSYEQYF
TRBV28	TRBJ1-2	-	CASSLREGYTF
TRBV6-6	TRBJ2-2	TRBD1	CASRYGTVFTGELFF